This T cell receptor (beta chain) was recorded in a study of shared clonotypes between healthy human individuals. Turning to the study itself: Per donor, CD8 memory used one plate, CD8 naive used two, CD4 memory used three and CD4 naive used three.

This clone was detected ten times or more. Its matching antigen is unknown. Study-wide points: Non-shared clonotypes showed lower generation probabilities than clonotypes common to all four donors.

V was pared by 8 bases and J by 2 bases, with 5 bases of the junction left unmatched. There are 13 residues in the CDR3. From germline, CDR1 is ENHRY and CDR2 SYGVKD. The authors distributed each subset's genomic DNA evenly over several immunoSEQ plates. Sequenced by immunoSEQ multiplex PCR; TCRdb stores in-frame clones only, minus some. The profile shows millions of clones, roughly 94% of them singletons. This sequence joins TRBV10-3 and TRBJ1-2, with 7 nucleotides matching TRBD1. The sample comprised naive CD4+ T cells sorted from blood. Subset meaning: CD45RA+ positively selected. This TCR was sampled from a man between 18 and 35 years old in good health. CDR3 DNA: TGTGCCATCCAACAGGGGCGAAACTATGGCTACACCTTC. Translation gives CAIQQGRNYGYTF.